These T cell receptor beta chains were read from a single sample in a study of CD8+ T cells in alopecia areata. The assay was immunoSEQ multiplex PCR, and TCRdb's table has in-frame clones only and misses some. The table lists 200,000 to 250,000 clones, under 60% of them singletons. The sequences come from CD4+ T cells sorted from blood, collected at week 4, from a patient treated with tofacitinib. All receptors come from a human donor with alopecia areata. The conserved cysteine and the conserved F or W are not part of the CDR3 here.

v_gene,CDR3aa
TRBV9,ASSVAVRSYNEQF
TRBV5-1,ASSLSGHNTDTQY
TRBV6-5,ASVDSTDTQY
TRBV6-1,ASSTDRGRSYT
TRBV4-3,ASSQDHPLARNEKLF
TRBV5-1,ASSPTLDGGVEDTQY
TRBV10-3,AITGGGPNTGELF
TRBV5-6,ASSLYQVNTEAF
TRBV7-2,ASSPGTSGNIQY
TRBV29-1,SVASGLVYEQY
TRBV19,ASRDKGGAPLH
TRBV23-1,ASSQSARTHQPQH
TRBV15,ATTYDFNEQF
TRBV30,AWSKIEGAEAF
TRBV30,AWRSQGAHEQY
TRBV11-3,ASSLGRAEAF
TRBV23-1,ASSHGQDYGYT
TRBV7-2,ASSLFSRDYGYT
TRBV15,ATSRDRTQETQY
TRBV5-1,ASSLGQGRLDNEQF
TRBV29-1,SVPITSNYGYT
TRBV29-1,SVRLASQASEQF
TRBV25-1,ASSEYKGGGHEQY
TRBV30,AWSVGLSPSSNQPQH
TRBV29-1,SAVQDSNQPQH
TRBV29-1,SVDFPSGGFDNEQF
TRBV15,ATGRGDADTQY
TRBV10-3,AISESRLAWASTDTQY
TRBV6-5,ASSATSTSYEQY
TRBV29-1,SVRLNTGELF
TRBV30,AWSDYRQYEQY
TRBV11-3,ASSFRDPSTDTQY
TRBV25-1,ASSEPGQGPGGYT
TRBV23-1,ASSQSRIGYT
TRBV4-1,ASSQDSVVSYGYT
TRBV10-3,ATQGERNEQY
TRBV4-3,ASSPGRLGDTQY
TRBV9,ASSVTQGGGTQY
TRBV18,ASSGETQY
TRBV25-1,ASSELVQGRYEQY
TRBV2,ASSSDSDNSPLH
TRBV2,ASVSGGKEKLF
TRBV25-1,ASSESAKGSYNSPLH
TRBV29-1,SVGGGPHSYEQY
TRBV20-1,SAEDNYGYT
TRBV30,AWTANTGELF
TRBV25-1,ASSPQGGYYGYT
TRBV30,AWSVGGGDTQY
TRBV18,ASSPSGNEQF
TRBV5-1,ASSLVEVLAGELF